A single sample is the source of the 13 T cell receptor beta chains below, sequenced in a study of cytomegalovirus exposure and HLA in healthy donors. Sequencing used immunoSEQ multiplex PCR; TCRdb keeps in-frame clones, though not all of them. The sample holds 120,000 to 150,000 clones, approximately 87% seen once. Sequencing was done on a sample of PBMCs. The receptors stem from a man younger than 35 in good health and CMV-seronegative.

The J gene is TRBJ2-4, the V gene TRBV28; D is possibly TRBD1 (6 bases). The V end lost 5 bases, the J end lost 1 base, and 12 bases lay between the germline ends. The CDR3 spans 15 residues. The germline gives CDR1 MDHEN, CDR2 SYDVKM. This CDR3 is CASSRAGDAKNIQYF. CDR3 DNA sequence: TGTGCCAGCAGTCGTGCAGGGGACGCCAAAAACATTCAGTACTTC.

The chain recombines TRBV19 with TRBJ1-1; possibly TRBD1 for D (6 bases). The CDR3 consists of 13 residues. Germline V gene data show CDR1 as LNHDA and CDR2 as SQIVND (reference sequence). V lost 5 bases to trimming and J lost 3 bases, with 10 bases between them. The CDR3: CASSLGAYTEAFF. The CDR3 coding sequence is TGTGCCAGTAGTCTGGGGGCGTACACTGAAGCTTTCTTT.

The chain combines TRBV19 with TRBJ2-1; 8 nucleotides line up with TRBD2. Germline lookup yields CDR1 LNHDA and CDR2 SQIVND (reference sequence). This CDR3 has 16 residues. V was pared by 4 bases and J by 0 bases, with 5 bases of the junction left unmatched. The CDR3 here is CASSTIGRVSYNEQFF. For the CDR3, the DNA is TGTGCCAGTAGTACAATCGGGAGGGTCTCCTACAATGAGCAGTTCTTC.

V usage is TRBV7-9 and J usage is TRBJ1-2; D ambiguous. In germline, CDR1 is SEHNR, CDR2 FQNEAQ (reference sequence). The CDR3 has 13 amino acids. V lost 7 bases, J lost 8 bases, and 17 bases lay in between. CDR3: CASTPGPATGYTF. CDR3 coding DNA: TGTGCCAGCACCCCTGGGCCCGCAACGGGCTACACCTTC.

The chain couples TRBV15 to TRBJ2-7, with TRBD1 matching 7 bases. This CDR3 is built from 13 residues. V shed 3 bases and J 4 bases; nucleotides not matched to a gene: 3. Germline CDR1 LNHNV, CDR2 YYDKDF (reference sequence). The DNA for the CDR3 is TGTGCCACCAGCAGGACAGGGCCTTACGAGCAGTACTTC. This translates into CATSRTGPYEQYF.

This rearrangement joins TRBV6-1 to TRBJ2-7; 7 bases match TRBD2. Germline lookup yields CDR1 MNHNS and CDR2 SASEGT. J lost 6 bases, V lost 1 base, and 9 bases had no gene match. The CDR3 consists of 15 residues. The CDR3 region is CASSEGTRDGREQYF. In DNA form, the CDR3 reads TGTGCCAGCAGTGAAGGGACTAGGGACGGGCGCGAGCAGTACTTC.

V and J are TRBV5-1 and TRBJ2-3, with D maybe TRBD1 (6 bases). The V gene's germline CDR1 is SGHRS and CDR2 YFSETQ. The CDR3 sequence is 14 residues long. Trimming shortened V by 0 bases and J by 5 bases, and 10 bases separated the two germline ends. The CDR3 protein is CASSLAGAQDTQYF. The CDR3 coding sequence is TGCGCCAGCAGCTTGGCAGGGGCTCAAGATACGCAGTATTTT.

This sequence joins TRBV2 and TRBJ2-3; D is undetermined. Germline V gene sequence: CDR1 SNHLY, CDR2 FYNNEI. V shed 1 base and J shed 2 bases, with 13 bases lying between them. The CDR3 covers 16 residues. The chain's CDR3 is CASSEVGRFFTDTQYF. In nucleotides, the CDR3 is TGTGCCAGCAGTGAAGTGGGCAGATTTTTCACAGATACGCAGTATTTT.

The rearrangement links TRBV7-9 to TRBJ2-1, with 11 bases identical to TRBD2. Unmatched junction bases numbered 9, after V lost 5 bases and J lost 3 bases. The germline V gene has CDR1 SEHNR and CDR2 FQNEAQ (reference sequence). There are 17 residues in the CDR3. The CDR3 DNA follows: TGTGCCAGCAGCACCCTCCTAGCGGGAGGAAACTACAATGAGCAGTTCTTC. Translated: CASSTLLAGGNYNEQFF. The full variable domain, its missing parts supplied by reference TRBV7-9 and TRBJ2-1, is DTGVSQNPRHKITKRGQNVTFRCDPISEHNRLYWYRQTLGQGPEFLTYFQNEAQLEKSRLLSDRFSAERPKGSFSTLEIQRTEQGDSAMYLCASSTLLAGGNYNEQFFGPGTRLTVL.

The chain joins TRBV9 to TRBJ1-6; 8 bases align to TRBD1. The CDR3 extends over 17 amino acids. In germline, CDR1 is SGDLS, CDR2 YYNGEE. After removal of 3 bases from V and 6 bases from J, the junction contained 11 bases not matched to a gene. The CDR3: CASSALTGGGGNSPLHF. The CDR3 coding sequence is TGTGCCAGCAGCGCCCTTACAGGGGGTGGTGGTAATTCACCCCTCCACTTT.

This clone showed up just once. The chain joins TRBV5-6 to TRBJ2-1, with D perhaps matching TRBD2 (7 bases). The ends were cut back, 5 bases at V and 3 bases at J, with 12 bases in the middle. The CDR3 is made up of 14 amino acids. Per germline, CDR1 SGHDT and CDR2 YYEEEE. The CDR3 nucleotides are TGTGCCAGCAGTAGGGGGGGTTTCTACAATGAGCAGTTCTTC. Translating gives CASSRGGFYNEQFF.

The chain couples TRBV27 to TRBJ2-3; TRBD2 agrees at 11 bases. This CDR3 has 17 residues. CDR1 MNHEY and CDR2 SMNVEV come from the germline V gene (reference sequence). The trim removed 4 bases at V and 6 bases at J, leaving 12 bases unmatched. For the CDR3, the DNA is TGTGCCAGCAGTTCTCACCGGGTAGCGGGGGGGCCTGATACGCAGTATTTT. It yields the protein CASSSHRVAGGPDTQYF.

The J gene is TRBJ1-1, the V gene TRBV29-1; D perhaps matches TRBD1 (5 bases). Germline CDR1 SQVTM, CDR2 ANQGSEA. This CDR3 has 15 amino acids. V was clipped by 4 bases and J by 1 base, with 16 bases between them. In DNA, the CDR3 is TGCAGCGTTGGGCTGGACGACAGAAAGAACACTGAAGCTTTCTTT. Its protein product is CSVGLDDRKNTEAFF.